The rows below give T cell receptor beta chains drawn from one sample of a study of T cell repertoires and leukemia-associated antigens. In TCRdb, the 5' RACE reads were re-called with MiXCR into one record per CDR3 protein. The sample has some 12,000 distinct CDR3 sequences, under 55% seen once. Their cognate antigens are unknown. Sequenced material: CD3+ T cells sorted from blood and cultured. Receptor source: a female donor in good health. The CDR3 runs from the conserved cysteine through the conserved F or W. Each record gives: V gene, clone size, D gene, J gene, CDR3 DNA, CDR3 protein. D genes are given only for firm matches. The size entry is marked missing in some rows and otherwise reads once, few, many or a size class.

TRBV12-3/TRBV12-4	medium-sized	TRBD2	TRBJ2-1	TGTGCCAGCAGCCCGACTAGCGGGAGGCTCTACAATGAGCAGTTCTTC	CASSPTSGRLYNEQFF
TRBV30	medium-sized	NA	TRBJ1-4	TGTGCCTCGACGGGGATTAATGAAAAACTGTTTTTT	CASTGINEKLFF
TRBV13	medium-sized	TRBD2	TRBJ2-7	TGTGCCAGCAGCGCAGGACTAGCGGGGAACTCCTACGAGCAGTACTTC	CASSAGLAGNSYEQYF
TRBV29-1	NA	TRBD1	TRBJ2-3	TGCAGCGTTGAAGGGGACAGCGGACACACAGATACGCAGTATTTT	CSVEGDSGHTDTQYF
TRBV30	NA	NA	TRBJ1-1	TGTGCCTGGAGTCCGAGGGACACTGAAGCTTTCTTT	CAWSPRDTEAFF
TRBV19	many	NA	TRBJ2-5	TGTGCCAGTAGTATAGCAGTACGGGGGACCTTCCAAGAGACCCAGTACTTC	CASSIAVRGTFQETQYF
TRBV3-1	medium-sized	TRBD2	TRBJ2-1	TGTGCCAGCAGCCGCCAGCGGGGGAAACAGTTCTTC	CASSRQRGKQFF
TRBV7-9	few	NA	TRBJ1-2	TGTGCCAGCAGCCTTCTTAACACCAACTATGGCTACACCTTC	CASSLLNTNYGYTF
TRBV20-1	NA	NA	TRBJ2-2	TGCAGTGCTAGAGATTGGTGGGGGGAGAACACCGGGGAGCTGTTTTTT	CSARDWWGENTGELFF
TRBV30	many	NA	TRBJ2-1	TGTGCCTTAAGATCCTACAATGAGCAGTTCTTC	CALRSYNEQFF
TRBV4-2	many	TRBD1	TRBJ2-4	TGTGCCAGCAGCCAATCGACAGGGCTAGCCAAAAACATTCAGTACTTC	CASSQSTGLAKNIQYF
TRBV29-1	NA	TRBD2	TRBJ2-3	TGCAGCGTTGAAGATCTCGTAATGGTAGCGGGGGACACAGATACGCAGTATTTT	CSVEDLVMVAGDTDTQYF
TRBV28	many	TRBD2	TRBJ2-1	TGTGCCAGCAGCAGCGGGGCCTACAATGAGCAGTCCTTC	CASSSGAYNEQSF
TRBV7-3	NA	NA	TRBJ2-5	TGTGCCAGCAGCTTCGGGGAAAGTGAGACCCAGTACTTC	CASSFGESETQYF
TRBV15	NA	NA	TRBJ2-1	TGTGCCACCAGCAACACACCGGGCAAATCTCTCAATGAGCAGTTCTTC	CATSNTPGKSLNEQFF
TRBV29-1	NA	TRBD2	TRBJ2-3	TGCAGCGTCCGGGGGCTAGCGGGAAGCACAGATACGCAGTATTTT	CSVRGLAGSTDTQYF
TRBV28	many	TRBD2	TRBJ2-7	TGTGCCAGCAGTTTATCGACCGGGAGGCCCTACGAGCAGTACTTC	CASSLSTGRPYEQYF
TRBV6-5	NA	TRBD1	TRBJ1-2	TGTGCCAGCAGTTGGGACAGAAGCTACTATGACTACACCTTC	CASSWDRSYYDYTF
TRBV5-1	NA	NA	TRBJ2-1	TGCGCCAACAGCTTGGAGGAGGTAATCGACAATGAGCAGTTCTTC	CANSLEEVIDNEQFF
TRBV20-1	NA	NA	TRBJ2-1	TGCAGTGCTACCGGGCCAGGAGTGCCGCGCAATGAGCAGTTCTTC	CSATGPGVPRNEQFF
TRBV7-9	NA	NA	TRBJ1-1	TGTGCCAGCAACTTAGGTAAGGGAGGGGACACTGAAACTTTCTTT	CASNLGKGGDTETFF
TRBV15	many	NA	TRBJ2-2	TGTGCCACCAGCGCGTGGCAGGGGTTCACCGGGGAGCTGTTTTTT	CATSAWQGFTGELFF
TRBV6-2/TRBV6-3	few	NA	TRBJ2-6	TGTGCCAGCAGTTACCGGGTCTCTGGGGCCAACGTCCTGACTTTC	CASSYRVSGANVLTF
TRBV27	large	NA	TRBJ2-7	TGTGCCAGCAGTTTATACGGGAGTGCCTACGAGCAGTACTTC	CASSLYGSAYEQYF
TRBV20-1	NA	NA	TRBJ1-4	TGCAGTGCTAGGGAACACACACCAAAACTGTTTTTT	CSAREHTPKLFF
TRBV12-3/TRBV12-4	NA	NA	TRBJ2-1	TGTGCCAGCAGGTCACAGTACAATGAGCAGTTCTTC	CASRSQYNEQFF
TRBV29-1	medium-sized	NA	TRBJ1-1	TGCAGCGCAGTCCCATGGCCGGGGGGGGAGCCCGCTGAAGCTTTCTTT	CSAVPWPGGEPAEAFF
TRBV6-5	NA	NA	TRBJ2-7	TGTGCCAGCAATTCCGATGGAACTGGGGACCCCTCCTACGAGCAGTACTTC	CASNSDGTGDPSYEQYF
TRBV7-3	many	TRBD2	TRBJ2-1	TGTGCCAGCAGCGCTACCACTAGCGGGCCCTACAATGAGCAGTTCTTC	CASSATTSGPYNEQFF
TRBV18	NA	NA	TRBJ2-1	TGTGCCAGCTCACCACCGGGAGTTTGGGAGCAGTTCTTC	CASSPPGVWEQFF
TRBV14	NA	NA	TRBJ2-7	TGTGCCTGCAGCTCGGGACCTGCCAACGAGCAGTACTTC	CACSSGPANEQYF
TRBV5-1	NA	NA	TRBJ1-6	TGCACCAGCAGCTCGGTTGCGGTTAATTCACCTCTCCACTTC	CTSSSVAVNSPLHF
TRBV29-1	medium-sized	TRBD2	TRBJ2-3	TGCAGCGTCTCCCTCGGGAGGAGGGCAGATACGCAGTATTTT	CSVSLGRRADTQYF
TRBV5-1	few	NA	TRBJ2-3	TGCGCCAGCAGCTTAACCGCGGGTGCAGATACGCAGTATTTT	CASSLTAGADTQYF
TRBV7-2	NA	NA	TRBJ2-2	TGTGCCAGCAGCTTCAACCTCTTGAACACCGGGGAGCTGTTTTTT	CASSFNLLNTGELFF
TRBV5-1	once	NA	TRBJ2-3	TGCGCCAGCAGTTTGTTTTCCCCCCCCGGGGCCGCAGATACGCAGTATTTT	CASSLFSPPGAADTQYF
TRBV20-1	NA	NA	TRBJ2-2	TGCAGTGCTCATAGTTGGACCGGGGAGCTGTTTTTT	CSAHSWTGELFF
TRBV20-1	NA	NA	TRBJ2-7	TGCAGTGCTAGCCGTACTAGCTACGAGCAGTACTTC	CSASRTSYEQYF
TRBV7-3	NA	TRBD2	TRBJ2-5	TGTGCCAGCAGCCCCGGGACTAGTGTGGAAGAGACCCAGTACTTC	CASSPGTSVEETQYF
TRBV5-6	medium-sized	TRBD1	TRBJ1-4	TGTGCCAGCAGCCTAGCCGCCGGGACAGAACTGTTTTTT	CASSLAAGTELFF
TRBV7-9	NA	NA	TRBJ2-5	TGCGCCAGCAGCTTACTTGGACAGAAAGCCAACCAAGAGACCCGGTACTTC	CASSLLGQKANQETRYF
TRBV2	many	TRBD2	TRBJ2-1	TGTGCCAGCAGTGGTTGGACACCAAGTTCTACTAGCGGGACCCCTTGGCACTATGAGCAGTTCTTC	CASSGWTPSSTSGTPWHYEQFF
TRBV9	once	TRBD2	TRBJ2-1	TGTGCCAGCAGCGAGGGGGGACTAGCGGGAGTCAATGAGCGGTTCTTC	CASSEGGLAGVNERFF
TRBV25-1	many	TRBD2	TRBJ2-2	TGTGCCAGCAGTGAGGGGACTATCGGGGAGCTGTTTTTT	CASSEGTIGELFF
TRBV7-9	many	NA	TRBJ1-6	TGTGCCAGCGGCAGGGATCTCGGCTATAATTCACCCCTCCACTTT	CASGRDLGYNSPLHF
TRBV5-1	large	TRBD2	TRBJ2-2	TGCGCCAGCAGCTTGCAGCGGGAGGTCGGGGAGCTGTTTTTT	CASSLQREVGELFF
TRBV10-3	NA	TRBD1	TRBJ1-4	TGTGCCATCAGTGAGTCGAGGACAGGGGGTGATGAAAAACTGTTTTTT	CAISESRTGGDEKLFF
TRBV6-5	NA	TRBD2	TRBJ2-7	TGTGCCAGCAGTTACTCCAGGACTAGAAATACCTACGAGCAGTACTTC	CASSYSRTRNTYEQYF
TRBV20-1	NA	NA	TRBJ2-3	TGCAGTGCTAGTGCGCCCGGGTCGGGGTTAGATACGCAGTATTTT	CSASAPGSGLDTQYF
TRBV27	NA	NA	TRBJ2-1	TGTGCCAGCAGTCTCCCCAACAATGAGCAGTTCTTC	CASSLPNNEQFF
TRBV12-3/TRBV12-4	NA	NA	TRBJ2-1	TGTGCCAGCAGTACCGAATATTTAGCGAGAGGGCCGCATGAACAGTTCTTC	CASSTEYLARGPHEQFF
TRBV5-6	NA	TRBD2	TRBJ2-5	TGTGCCGGCAGCCCTTGGACTAGCGGGAGGTCTTTGACCCAGTACTTC	CAGSPWTSGRSLTQYF
TRBV3-1	few	TRBD2	TRBJ2-7	TGTGCCAGCAGCCCAACCGGACTAGCGGGAGCCACTTCCTCCTACGAGCAGTACTTC	CASSPTGLAGATSSYEQYF
TRBV7-2	NA	NA	TRBJ2-7	TGTGCCAGCAGCCCAATGAGGGGTGCGCAGTACTTC	CASSPMRGAQYF
TRBV5-5	many	NA	TRBJ1-5	TGTGCCAGCCGACGAGGGGGGCGAACTAATCAGCCCCAGCATTTT	CASRRGGRTNQPQHF
TRBV12-3/TRBV12-4	NA	NA	TRBJ2-7	TGTGCCAGCAGTAAGGGAAACTACGAGCAGTACTTC	CASSKGNYEQYF
TRBV6-5	NA	NA	TRBJ2-7	TGTGCGAGCAGTTACCCGGGGACGGGGGAGCAGTACTTC	CASSYPGTGEQYF
TRBV20-1	NA	TRBD2	TRBJ2-5	TGCAGTGCCTCTAGCGGGGGTAAAGAGACCCAGCACTTC	CSASSGGKETQHF
TRBV20-1	once	TRBD2	TRBJ2-1	TGCAGAGCTAGTGTTGAGACTAGCGGCTCCTACAATGAGCAGTTCTTC	CRASVETSGSYNEQFF